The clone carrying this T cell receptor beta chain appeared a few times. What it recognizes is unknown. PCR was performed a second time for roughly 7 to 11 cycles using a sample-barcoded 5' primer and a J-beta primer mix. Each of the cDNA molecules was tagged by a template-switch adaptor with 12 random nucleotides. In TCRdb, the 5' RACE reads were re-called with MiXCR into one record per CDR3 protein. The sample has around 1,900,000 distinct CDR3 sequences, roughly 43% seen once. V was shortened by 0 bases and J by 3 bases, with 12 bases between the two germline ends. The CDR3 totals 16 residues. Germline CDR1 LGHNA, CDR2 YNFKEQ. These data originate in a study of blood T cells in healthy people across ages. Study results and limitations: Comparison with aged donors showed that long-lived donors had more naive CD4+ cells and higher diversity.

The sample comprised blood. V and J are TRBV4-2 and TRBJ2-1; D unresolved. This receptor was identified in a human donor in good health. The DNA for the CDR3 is TGTGCCAGCAGCCAAGAGCACGCATCCCACTACAATGAGCAGTTCTTC. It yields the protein CASSQEHASHYNEQFF.